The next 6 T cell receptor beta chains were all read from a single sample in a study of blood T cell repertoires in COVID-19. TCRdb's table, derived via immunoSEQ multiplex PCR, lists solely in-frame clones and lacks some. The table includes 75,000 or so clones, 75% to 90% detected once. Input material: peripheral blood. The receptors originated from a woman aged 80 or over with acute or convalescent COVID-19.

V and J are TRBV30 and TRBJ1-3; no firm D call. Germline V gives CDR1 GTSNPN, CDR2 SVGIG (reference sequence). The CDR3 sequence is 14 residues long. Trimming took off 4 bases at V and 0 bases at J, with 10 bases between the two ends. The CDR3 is CAWTAGHSGNTIYF. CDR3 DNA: TGTGCCTGGACAGCAGGCCACTCTGGAAACACCATATATTTT.

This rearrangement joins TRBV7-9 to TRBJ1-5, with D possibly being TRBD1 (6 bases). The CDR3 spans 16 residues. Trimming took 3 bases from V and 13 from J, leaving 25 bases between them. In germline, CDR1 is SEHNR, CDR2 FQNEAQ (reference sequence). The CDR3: CASSFWGLRGESTQHF. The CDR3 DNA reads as TGTGCCAGCAGCTTCTGGGGGCTCCGGGGCGAGTCAACTCAGCATTTT.

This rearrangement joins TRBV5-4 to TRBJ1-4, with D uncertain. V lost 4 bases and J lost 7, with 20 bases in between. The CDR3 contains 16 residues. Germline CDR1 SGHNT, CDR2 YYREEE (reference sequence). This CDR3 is CASSTSNLEGSEKLFF. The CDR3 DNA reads TGTGCCAGCAGCACATCCAACCTGGAGGGAAGTGAAAAACTGTTTTTT.

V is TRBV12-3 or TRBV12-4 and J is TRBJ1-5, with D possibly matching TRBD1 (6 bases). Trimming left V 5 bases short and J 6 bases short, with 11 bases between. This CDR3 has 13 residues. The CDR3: CASSPEQGQPQHF. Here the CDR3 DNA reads TGTGCCAGCAGTCCTGAACAGGGTCAGCCCCAGCATTTT.

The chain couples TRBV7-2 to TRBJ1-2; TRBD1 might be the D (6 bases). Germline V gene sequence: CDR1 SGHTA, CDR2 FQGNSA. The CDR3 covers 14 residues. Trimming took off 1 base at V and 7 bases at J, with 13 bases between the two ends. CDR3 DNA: TGTGCCAGCAGCTTAGGTCCGACAGGAGGTGGCTACACCTTC. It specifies CASSLGPTGGGYTF.

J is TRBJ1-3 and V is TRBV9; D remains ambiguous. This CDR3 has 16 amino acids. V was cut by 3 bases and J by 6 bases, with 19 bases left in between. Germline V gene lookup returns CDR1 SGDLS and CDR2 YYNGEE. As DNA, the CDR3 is TGTGCCAGCAGCGAGACGTGGGCGCGGGATAAAAACACCATATATTTT. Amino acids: CASSETWARDKNTIYF. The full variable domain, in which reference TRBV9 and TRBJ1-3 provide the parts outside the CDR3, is DSGVTQTPKHLITATGQRVTLRCSPRSGDLSVYWYQQSLDQGLQFLIQYYNGEERAKGNILERFSAQQFPDLHSELNLSSLELGDSALYFCASSETWARDKNTIYFGEGSWLTVV.